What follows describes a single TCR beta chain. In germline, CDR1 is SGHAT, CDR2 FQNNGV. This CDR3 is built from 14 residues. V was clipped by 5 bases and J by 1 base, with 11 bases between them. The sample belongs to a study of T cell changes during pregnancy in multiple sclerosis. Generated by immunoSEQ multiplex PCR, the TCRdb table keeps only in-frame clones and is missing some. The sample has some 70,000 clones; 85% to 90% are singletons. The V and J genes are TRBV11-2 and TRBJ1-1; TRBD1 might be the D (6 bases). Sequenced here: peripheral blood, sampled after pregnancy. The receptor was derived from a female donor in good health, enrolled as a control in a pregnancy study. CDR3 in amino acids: CASSPQGTNTEAFF. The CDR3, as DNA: TGTGCCAGCAGCCCACAGGGCACGAACACTGAAGCTTTCTTT.